The entry below gives a single TCR beta chain sequence along with its context. The antigen is unknown. This sample includes further DNA sequences coding for the same CDR3. Treatment reported: roughly 20 received Ad26.COV2.S at low or high dose, single or two shots; about 5 received placebo; per-sample allocation not given. Day 63 after the first injection of vaccine or placebo was the sampling time. Repertoires were generated with immunoSEQ multiplex PCR, while TCRdb's copy carries only in-frame clones and drops some. The table includes hundreds of thousands of clones, more than 75% detected once. The sample originates from a study of Ad26.COV2.S vaccination and SARS-CoV-2 variants. Study-level information: Trial arm assignment for the donor was COV1001 Ad26.COV2.S.

Study findings and constraints: Whether participants received vaccine or placebo, their non-spike TCR breadth was similar.

This clonotype was obtained from a person aged 18-60 years who received the Ad26.COV2.S COVID-19 vaccine or a placebo. Sequenced material: peripheral blood, taken in a trial of Ad26.COV2.S vaccine versus placebo.

Here the CDR3 reads CASSYGTGVNEKLFF. The CDR3 DNA reads as TGTGCCAGCAGTTACGGGACAGGGGTTAATGAAAAACTGTTTTTT. The J gene is TRBJ1-4, the V gene TRBV6-5; 10 bases align to TRBD1. The CDR3 consists of 15 residues. V lost 2 bases and J lost 4; bases outside the gene matches: 1. The germline V gene has CDR1 MNHEY and CDR2 SVGAGI.